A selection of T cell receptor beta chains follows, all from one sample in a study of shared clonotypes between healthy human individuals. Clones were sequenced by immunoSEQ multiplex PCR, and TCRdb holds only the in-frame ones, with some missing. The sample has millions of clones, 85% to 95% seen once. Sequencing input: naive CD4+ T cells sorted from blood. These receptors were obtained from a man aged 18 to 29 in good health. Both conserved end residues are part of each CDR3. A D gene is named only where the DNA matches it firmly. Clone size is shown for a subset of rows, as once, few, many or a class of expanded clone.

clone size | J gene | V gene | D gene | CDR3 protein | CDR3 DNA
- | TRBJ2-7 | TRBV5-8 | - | CASSLGGFSYEQYF | TGTGCCAGCAGCTTGGGAGGGTTCTCTTACGAGCAGTACTTC
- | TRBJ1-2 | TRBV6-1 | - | CASSEARDGYTF | TGTGCCAGCAGTGAAGCGCGAGATGGCTACACCTTC
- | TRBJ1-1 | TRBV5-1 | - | CASSLNSVSTEAFF | TGCGCCAGCAGCTTGAACTCGGTTTCCACTGAAGCTTTCTTT
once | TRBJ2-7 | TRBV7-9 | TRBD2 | CASSAPGLAGVNEQYF | TGTGCCAGCAGCGCGCCAGGACTAGCGGGAGTGAACGAGCAGTACTTC
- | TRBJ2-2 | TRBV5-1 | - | CASLPGDTNTGELFF | TGCGCCAGCCTACCGGGAGATACGAACACCGGGGAGCTGTTTTTT
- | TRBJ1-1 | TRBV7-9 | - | CASSLPSGPNAAFF | TGTGCCAGCAGCTTACCTTCGGGCCCCAACGCGGCTTTCTTT
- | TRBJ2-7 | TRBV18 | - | CASSPGTNSYEQYF | TGTGCCAGCTCACCAGGGACGAACTCCTACGAGCAGTACTTC
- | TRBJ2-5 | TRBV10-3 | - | CAISGNPQETQYF | TGTGCCATCAGTGGCAATCCCCAAGAGACCCAGTACTTC
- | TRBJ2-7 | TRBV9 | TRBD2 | CASSPPGAGGNYEQYF | TGTGCCAGCAGCCCCCCAGGGGCGGGAGGTAACTACGAGCAGTACTTC
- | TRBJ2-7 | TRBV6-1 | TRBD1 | CASSARQGTFNEQYF | TGTGCCAGCAGTGCTCGACAGGGGACTTTCAACGAGCAGTACTTC
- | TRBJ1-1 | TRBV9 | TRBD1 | CASSSIQGAPNTEAFF | TGTGCCAGCAGCTCAATCCAGGGGGCTCCGAACACTGAAGCTTTCTTT
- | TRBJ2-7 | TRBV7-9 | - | CASSLGVGQSYEQYF | TGTGCCAGCAGCTTAGGGGTAGGGCAAAGCTACGAGCAGTACTTC
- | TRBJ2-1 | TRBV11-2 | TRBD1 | CASSPGTGSYNEQFF | TGTGCCAGCAGCCCCGGGACAGGGTCCTACAATGAGCAGTTCTTC
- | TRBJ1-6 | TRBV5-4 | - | CASRLDRSSPLHF | TGTGCCAGCAGACTGGACAGATCCTCACCCCTCCACTTT
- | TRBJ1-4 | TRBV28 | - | CASSLGALGGGTNEKLFF | TGTGCCAGCAGTTTAGGGGCCTTGGGAGGGGGTACTAATGAAAAACTGTTTTTT
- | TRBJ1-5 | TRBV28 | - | CASSLLIASTGRNQPQHF | TGTGCCAGCAGTTTGTTAATAGCTAGTACAGGGCGGAATCAGCCCCAGCATTTT
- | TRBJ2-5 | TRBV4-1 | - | CASSRQPGETQYF | TGCGCCAGCAGCCGACAGCCCGGGGAGACCCAGTACTTC
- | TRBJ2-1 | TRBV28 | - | CASSLRTVQFF | TGTGCCAGCAGCTTGAGGACAGTTCAGTTCTTC
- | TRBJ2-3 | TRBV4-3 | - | CASSQVPDTQYF | TGCGCCAGCAGCCAAGTACCGGATACGCAGTATTTT
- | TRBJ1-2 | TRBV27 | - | CASSLIGRMDGYTF | TGTGCCAGCAGTTTGATAGGGAGAATGGATGGCTACACCTTC
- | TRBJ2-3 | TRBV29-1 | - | CSVSRGAENTDTQYF | TGCAGCGTCTCCCGGGGAGCGGAGAACACAGATACGCAGTATTTT
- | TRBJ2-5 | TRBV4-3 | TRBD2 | CASSQEPPSSGRIGKTQYF | TGCGCCAGCAGCCAAGAGCCTCCCTCTAGCGGGAGGATTGGAAAGACCCAGTACTTC
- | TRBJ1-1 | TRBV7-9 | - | CASSLAQLFEAFF | TGTGCCAGCAGCTTAGCGCAACTATTTGAAGCTTTCTTT
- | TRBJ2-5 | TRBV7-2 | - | CASSLGGGPPTMPQYF | TGTGCCAGCAGCTTAGGGGGTGGACCCCCCACAATGCCCCAGTACTTC
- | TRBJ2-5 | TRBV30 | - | CAWQRVGETQYF | TGTGCCTGGCAGAGGGTTGGAGAGACCCAGTACTTC
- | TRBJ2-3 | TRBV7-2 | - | CASSFSRTDTQYF | TGTGCCAGCAGCTTTTCCAGGACAGATACGCAGTATTTT
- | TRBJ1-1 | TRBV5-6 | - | CASSLDANTEAFF | TGTGCCAGCAGCTTGGACGCTAACACTGAAGCTTTCTTT
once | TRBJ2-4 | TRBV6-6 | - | CASSYSGPSQNIQYF | TGTGCCAGCAGTTACTCCGGCCCGTCCCAAAACATTCAGTACTTC
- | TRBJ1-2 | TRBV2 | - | CASSKIGTGLNYGYTF | TGTGCCAGCAGTAAAATAGGGACGGGACTTAACTATGGCTACACCTTC
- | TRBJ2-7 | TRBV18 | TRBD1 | CASSLAGTATYEQYF | TGTGCCAGCTCACTAGCCGGGACAGCCACCTACGAGCAGTACTTC
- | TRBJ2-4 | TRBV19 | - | CASSASSGTKNIQYF | TGTGCCAGTAGCGCCTCGTCGGGGACCAAAAACATTCAGTACTTC
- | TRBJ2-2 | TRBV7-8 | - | CASSLLGRNTGELFF | TGTGCCAGCAGCCTACTGGGGCGGAACACCGGGGAGCTGTTTTTT
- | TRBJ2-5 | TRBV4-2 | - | CASSQDGASQETQYF | TGTGCCAGCAGCCAGGATGGTGCCAGCCAAGAGACCCAGTACTTC
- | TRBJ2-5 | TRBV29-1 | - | CSAPQDSIFPPPETQYF | TGCAGCGCTCCCCAGGACAGCATCTTTCCCCCCCCAGAGACCCAGTACTTC
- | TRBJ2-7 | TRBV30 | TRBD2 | CASAGEPLREQYF | TGTGCCTCCGCGGGAGAACCTCTTCGAGAGCAGTACTTC
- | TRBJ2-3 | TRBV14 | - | CASSPGLLDTQYF | TGTGCCAGCAGCCCAGGACTTCTTGATACGCAGTATTTT
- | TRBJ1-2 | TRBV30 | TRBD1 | CAWSVQGALTYGYTF | TGTGCCTGGAGTGTACAGGGGGCTCTGACGTATGGCTACACCTTC
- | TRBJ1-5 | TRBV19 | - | CASSTGDYSNQPQHF | TGTGCCAGTAGTACAGGGGATTATAGCAATCAGCCCCAGCATTTT
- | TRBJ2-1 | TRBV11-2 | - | CATAIYNEQFF | TGTGCCACCGCAATTTACAATGAGCAGTTCTTC
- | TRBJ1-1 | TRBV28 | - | CASSRGSLNAEAFF | TGTGCCAGCAGCCGGGGGTCTTTGAATGCTGAAGCTTTCTTT
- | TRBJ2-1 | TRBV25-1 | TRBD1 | CASSDRQGARYEQFF | TGTGCCAGCAGTGATCGACAGGGGGCACGCTATGAGCAGTTCTTC
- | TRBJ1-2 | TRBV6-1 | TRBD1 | CASRVDRESFYGYTF | TGTGCCAGCCGGGTTGACAGGGAGAGCTTCTATGGCTACACCTTC
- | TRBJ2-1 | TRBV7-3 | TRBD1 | CASSPDRGEYNEQFF | TGTGCCAGCAGCCCGGACAGGGGAGAGTACAATGAGCAGTTCTTC
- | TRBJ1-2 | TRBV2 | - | CASSEEGPYGYTF | TGTGCCAGCAGTGAAGAGGGACCCTATGGCTACACCTTC
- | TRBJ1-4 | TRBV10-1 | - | CASSSGQNPTNEKLFF | TGCGCCAGCAGCTCCGGACAGAACCCAACTAATGAAAAACTGTTTTTT
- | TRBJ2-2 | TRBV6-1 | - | CASKRSANTGELFF | TGTGCCAGCAAGCGTTCAGCGAACACCGGGGAGCTGTTTTTT
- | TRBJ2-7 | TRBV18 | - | CASSPVGLEQYF | TGTGCCAGCTCACCTGTCGGGTTAGAGCAGTACTTC
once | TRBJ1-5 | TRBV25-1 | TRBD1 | CASRGTGINQPQHF | TGTGCCAGCAGAGGGACAGGGATTAATCAGCCCCAGCATTTT
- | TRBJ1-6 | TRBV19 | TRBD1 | CASSIEFGTGYSPLHF | TGTGCCAGTAGTATAGAATTCGGGACAGGCTATTCACCCCTCCACTTT
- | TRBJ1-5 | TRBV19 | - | CASSIAEGNQPQHF | TGTGCCAGTAGTATTGCAGAGGGCAATCAGCCCCAGCATTTT